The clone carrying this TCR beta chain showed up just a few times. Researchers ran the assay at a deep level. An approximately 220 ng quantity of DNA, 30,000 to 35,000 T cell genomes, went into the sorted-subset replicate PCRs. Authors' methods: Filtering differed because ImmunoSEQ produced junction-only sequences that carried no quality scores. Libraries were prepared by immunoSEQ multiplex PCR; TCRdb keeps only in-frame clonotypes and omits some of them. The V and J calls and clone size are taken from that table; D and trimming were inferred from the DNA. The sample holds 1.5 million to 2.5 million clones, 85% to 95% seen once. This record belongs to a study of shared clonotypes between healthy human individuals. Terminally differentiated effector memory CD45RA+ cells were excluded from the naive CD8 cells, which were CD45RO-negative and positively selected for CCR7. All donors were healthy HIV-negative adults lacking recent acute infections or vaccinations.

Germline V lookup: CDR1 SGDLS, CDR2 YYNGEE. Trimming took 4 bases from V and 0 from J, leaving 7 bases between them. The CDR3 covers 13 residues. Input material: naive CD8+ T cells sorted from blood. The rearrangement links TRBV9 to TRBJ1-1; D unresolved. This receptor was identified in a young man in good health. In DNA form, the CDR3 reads TGTGCCAGCAGCTACAGCGTGAACACTGAAGCTTTCTTT. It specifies CASSYSVNTEAFF.